A single sample gave rise to the 29 T cell receptor beta chains below, sequenced in a study of early T cells in non-severe SARS-CoV-2 infection (dated by TCRdb to about 2021). Preparation of the library involved 5' RACE. The instrument was a NextSeq 500. TCRdb ran its own pipeline on the public reads, namely fastp trimming at Q25 and MiXCR clone calling, and kept in-frame beta chains. Rows with one shared CDR3 protein collapse into an entry with the most common genes and DNA. The sample includes some 38,000 distinct CDR3 sequences, with 3.9% observed a single time. The top ten clones comprise about 9% of the sample. Sequencing was performed on whole blood. The receptor set was obtained from an adult who was a healthcare worker with PCR-confirmed SARS-CoV-2 infection or an uninfected control (not recorded which).

In its sample, this clonotype was seen many times. V gene TRBV12-3 or TRBV12-4 combines with J gene TRBJ2-1; perhaps TRBD2 as D (5 bases). V was trimmed by 6 bases and J by 9 bases, leaving 21 bases between them. This CDR3 is built from 15 residues. In DNA, the CDR3 is TGTGCCAGCAGACCTACAACTAGTGGACGCGCTGAGCAGTTCTTC. Translation: CASRPTTSGRAEQFF.

This clonotype was seen repeatedly, ten times or more. This chain links TRBV3-1 with TRBJ1-3, with unresolved D. The germline CDR1 and CDR2 sequences are LGHDT and YNNKEL (reference sequence). Deletions cut 4 bases from V and 4 bases from J, with 17 bases between. The CDR3 is 16 amino acids. In DNA, the CDR3 is TGTGCCAGCAGCCCCAACTATCTCGGTTCCGGAAACACCATATATTTT. Its protein is CASSPNYLGSGNTIYF.

This clonotype was detected many times. The chain combines TRBV20-1 with TRBJ2-3; D gene uncertain. V was trimmed by 3 bases and J by 1 base, leaving 17 bases between them. CDR3 size: 16 residues. Germline CDR1 is DFQATT and CDR2 is SNEGSKA (reference sequence). The chain's CDR3 is CSARVLEGDRTDTQYF. The CDR3 region has the DNA TGCAGTGCTAGGGTTCTTGAAGGCGACCGCACAGATACGCAGTATTTT.

In its sample, this clonotype was seen many times. The chain has TRBV12-3 or TRBV12-4 and TRBJ2-5; weak D call: TRBD1 (6 bases). The V end was cut by 2 bases, the J end by 0 bases, with 7 bases between. The CDR3 length is 14 residues. Here the CDR3 reads CASSLRQDQETQYF. In DNA, the CDR3 is TGTGCCAGCAGTTTAAGACAGGACCAAGAGACCCAGTACTTC.

This clonotype was observed many times. The rearrangement joins TRBV29-1 to TRBJ1-6; D gene ambiguous. The V and J ends lost 4 bases and 6 bases respectively, with 7 bases between them. This CDR3 comprises 12 residues. Germline V gene data show CDR1 as SQVTM and CDR2 as ANQGSEA. The CDR3 DNA sequence: TGCAGCGTTGCAGAACCTAATTCACCCCTCCACTTT. Amino acids: CSVAEPNSPLHF.

In this sample, this clonotype turned up many times. The V call is TRBV2, the J call TRBJ1-1; unclear D gene. The CDR3 totals 15 residues. Germline CDR1 and CDR2: SNHLY and FYNNEI. V lost 8 bases to trimming and J lost 3 bases, with 19 bases between them. The CDR3 reads CASEGRNFGDTEAFF. The CDR3 nucleotides are TGTGCCAGCGAAGGCAGGAACTTCGGAGACACTGAAGCTTTCTTT.

This clonotype was detected a few times. The V and J genes are TRBV5-1 and TRBJ2-3, with 7 bases aligning to TRBD2. In germline, CDR1 is SGHRS, CDR2 YFSETQ. Germline trimming cut 0 bases from V and 3 bases from J; bases unmatched to any gene: 4. The CDR3 sequence is 15 residues long. This CDR3 is CASSLGSGGTDTQYF. The CDR3 DNA follows: TGCGCCAGCAGCTTGGGATCGGGAGGAACAGATACGCAGTATTTT.

This clonotype occurred many times. J is TRBJ2-4 and V is TRBV11-3; no reliable D call. This CDR3 is built from 16 residues. In germline, CDR1 is SGHNT, CDR2 YENEEA. Trimming pared 0 bases from V and 1 base from J, leaving 10 bases between. CDR3 amino acids: CASSLDFRFAKNIQYF. Here the CDR3 DNA reads TGTGCCAGCAGCTTAGATTTCCGCTTTGCCAAAAACATTCAGTACTTC.

This clonotype was found many times. V gene TRBV10-3 combines with J gene TRBJ2-5; TRBD2 aligns across 8 bases. Trimming at V came to 4 bases and at J to 2 bases, leaving 3 bases not matched to a gene. The CDR3 is 14 amino acids. CDR1 ENHRY and CDR2 SYGVKD come from the germline V gene. CDR3 sequence: CAISGTSGQETQYF. As DNA, the CDR3 is TGTGCCATCAGTGGTACTAGCGGACAAGAGACCCAGTACTTC.

The CDR3 reads CASSYYSHRDTQYF. In nucleotides, the CDR3 is TGTGCCAGCAGTTACTACTCACATAGGGATACGCAGTATTTT. The V and J genes are TRBV6-5 and TRBJ2-3; no definite D call. There are 14 residues in the CDR3. CDR1 is MNHEY, CDR2 SVGAGI, per germline. V lost 1 base to trimming and J lost 6 bases, with 11 bases between them.

The V and J genes are TRBV12-3 or TRBV12-4 and TRBJ2-3, with TRBD2 matching over 7 bases. Trimming removed 6 bases from V and 2 bases from J; junction bases left unmatched: 2. There are 13 residues in the CDR3. CDR3 protein: CASRRLATDTQYF. CDR3 bases: TGTGCCAGCAGGAGACTAGCCACAGATACGCAGTATTTT.

The CDR3 coding sequence is TGTGCCAGCGGACCCACAGATACGCAGTATTTT. Translating it yields CASGPTDTQYF. The rearrangement uses TRBV11-2 and TRBJ2-3; D gene uncertain. The CDR3 runs to 11 residues. Germline V CDR1 and CDR2: SGHAT, FQNNGV. V gave up 8 bases and J gave up 2 bases, with 5 bases separating them.

The table lists this clonotype with many counts. The chain is built from TRBV6-2 or TRBV6-3 and TRBJ2-7; possible D gene TRBD2, 6 bases. CDR1 and CDR2 (germline): MNHEY, SVGEGT. V was clipped by 2 bases and J by 1 base, with 12 bases between them. CDR3 length equals 15 residues. The CDR3 region has the DNA TGTGCCAGCAGTTACCCCGGGAGACGGTCCTACGAGCAGTACGTC. It specifies CASSYPGRRSYEQYV.

This clonotype came up many times. V usage is TRBV27 and J usage is TRBJ1-5; 12 bases map to TRBD1. Germline V gene data show CDR1 as MNHEY and CDR2 as SMNVEV (reference sequence). The CDR3 consists of 15 residues. V dropped 3 bases and J dropped 7; count of bases not matched to a gene: 4. CDR3 in amino acids: CASSLGQGARQPQHF. The DNA for the CDR3 is TGTGCCAGCAGTTTGGGACAGGGGGCGCGGCAGCCCCAGCATTTT.

V is TRBV9 and J is TRBJ2-1; unclear D gene. Germline values: CDR1 SGDLS, CDR2 YYNGEE. The CDR3 totals 14 residues. Trimming took 0 bases from V and 8 from J, leaving 12 bases between them. The CDR3 DNA reads TGTGCCAGCAGCGTAGGGGTACCAAGCCATGAGCAGTTCTTC. Its translation is CASSVGVPSHEQFF.

This clonotype was recorded at least ten times. The chain has TRBV20-1 and TRBJ2-5; 14 nucleotides line up with TRBD2. The CDR3 length is 18 residues. J gave up 2 bases and V 0 bases, and 8 bases lay outside the gene matches. Germline lookup yields CDR1 DFQATT and CDR2 SNEGSKA (reference sequence). CDR3 region: CSARDQGLAGGPQETQYF. CDR3 bases: TGCAGTGCTAGAGATCAAGGACTAGCGGGAGGACCTCAAGAGACCCAGTACTTC.

This clonotype was seen ten or more times. In DNA form, the CDR3 reads TGTGCCAGCAGCCCTAGGGGCAAGGCGGTGAACACTGAAGCTTTCTTT. This translates into CASSPRGKAVNTEAFF. The rearrangement uses TRBV11-1 and TRBJ1-1, with a tentative D call TRBD1 (5 bases). Germline CDR1 reads SGHAT; CDR2 reads FQDESV (reference sequence). The CDR3 totals 16 residues. V lost 5 bases and J lost 0, with 16 bases in between.

This clonotype was recorded many times. The chain is built from TRBV3-1 and TRBJ2-1, with D maybe TRBD2 (6 bases). Trimming left V 0 bases short and J 5 bases short, with 11 bases between. Germline-derived CDR1 and CDR2 are LGHDT and YNNKEL (reference sequence). The CDR3 consists of 15 residues. CDR3 bases: TGTGCCAGCAGCCAAGAGACGGAGGGCAACAATGAGCAGTTCTTC. Encoded protein: CASSQETEGNNEQFF.

This clonotype was counted at least ten times. J is TRBJ1-2 and V is TRBV12-3 or TRBV12-4, with unresolved D. CDR3 size: 12 residues. Trimming removed 5 bases at V and 4 bases at J, with 8 bases between. The DNA of the CDR3 is TGTGCCAGCAGTCCCGGTTCCTATGGCTACACCTTC. This translates into CASSPGSYGYTF.

This clonotype is a singleton in its sample. A far larger clone is one nucleotide away, so this likely arose from a read error. The chain combines TRBV5-6 with TRBJ2-1; D ambiguous. There are 11 residues in the CDR3. Germline V CDR1 and CDR2: SGHDT, YYEEEE. The CDR3 reads CASRNRNVQFF. The CDR3 DNA is TGTGCCAGCAGGAACAGAAATGTGCAGTTCTTC.

This clonotype was counted between two and nine times. The chain recombines TRBV20-1 with TRBJ2-7; D is perhaps TRBD2 (6 bases). This CDR3 comprises 14 residues. V shed 1 base and J shed 3 bases, with 13 bases lying between them. CDR1 and CDR2 from the germline V gene are DFQATT and SNEGSKA (reference sequence). Here the CDR3 DNA reads TGCAGTGCTAGAGGGGGGATCGGGAGCTACGAGCAGTACTTC. It translates to CSARGGIGSYEQYF.

This clonotype was counted ten times or more. This chain joins TRBV4-3 and TRBJ2-3; D perhaps matches TRBD2 (5 bases). Trimming pared 0 bases from V and 3 bases from J, leaving 22 bases between. The CDR3 totals 19 residues. Germline V CDR1 and CDR2: LGHNA, YSLEER. The CDR3 nucleotides read TGCGCCAGCAGCCAAGACAGCGGAGTTGCGACCCGAGTAACAGATACGCAGTATTTT. Protein sequence: CASSQDSGVATRVTDTQYF.

This clonotype occurred a few times. This sequence joins TRBV7-2 and TRBJ1-3; 8 positions agree with TRBD1. This CDR3 has 13 amino acids. Per germline, CDR1 SGHTA and CDR2 FQGNSA. Trimming at V came to 5 bases and at J to 13 bases, leaving 10 bases not matched to a gene. The CDR3 loop reads CASSPGTGLKIYF. The CDR3 nucleotides read TGTGCCAGCAGCCCAGGGACAGGCTTGAAGATATATTTT.

At least ten counts were recorded for this clonotype. The rearrangement uses TRBV5-1 and TRBJ2-7, with TRBD2 matching 13 bases. CDR1 and CDR2 from the germline V gene are SGHRS and YFSETQ. The length of the CDR3 is 18 residues. Trimming cost V 0 bases and J 2 bases; bases outside gene matches: 8. The CDR3 loop is CASSLARGLAGTAYEQYF. CDR3 DNA: TGCGCCAGCAGCTTGGCCAGGGGACTAGCGGGGACGGCCTACGAGCAGTACTTC.

This clonotype was counted ten times or more. The chain carries TRBV6-2 or TRBV6-3 and TRBJ2-1; 11 bases are shared with TRBD2. V lost 4 bases to trimming and J lost 7 bases; unmatched junction nucleotides: 12. The CDR3 totals 17 residues. Germline CDR1 and CDR2: MNHEY and SVGEGT. This CDR3 is CASSSALTSGIANEQFF. As DNA, the CDR3 is TGTGCCAGCAGTTCCGCGTTGACTAGCGGGATAGCGAATGAGCAGTTCTTC.

This clonotype was seen many times. V gene TRBV6-2 or TRBV6-3 combines with J gene TRBJ2-7; 11 bases map to TRBD2. J lost 4 bases, V lost 4 bases, and 6 bases had no gene match. Germline CDR1 reads MNHEY; CDR2 reads SVGEGT. This CDR3 region has 15 residues. CDR3 nucleotides: TGTGCCAGCAGTTCGGCGACTAGCGGGATTTACGAGCAGTACTTC. Translating it yields CASSSATSGIYEQYF.

This clonotype occurred many times. V gene TRBV29-1 combines with J gene TRBJ2-1; D is possibly TRBD1 or TRBD2 (5 bases each). The CDR3 is 15 residues long. Trimming cost V 4 bases and J 8 bases, with 21 bases left between them. The V gene's germline CDR1 is SQVTM and CDR2 ANQGSEA. The CDR3 DNA reads as TGCAGCGTTGGTAGTATTAGCGTGAGGGGAGATGAGCAGTTCTTC. Protein: CSVGSISVRGDEQFF.

This clonotype was seen many times. V usage is TRBV10-3 and J usage is TRBJ2-3; weak D call: TRBD2 (5 bases). This CDR3 comprises 14 residues. From germline, CDR1 is ENHRY and CDR2 SYGVKD. Trimming removed 4 bases at V and 3 bases at J, with 11 bases between. The CDR3 loop reads CAISGGATTDTQYF. DNA of the CDR3: TGTGCCATCAGTGGGGGAGCGACGACAGATACGCAGTATTTT.

The genes are TRBV20-1 and TRBJ2-7; the D call may be TRBD1 or TRBD2 (6 bases each). The germline CDR1 and CDR2 sequences are DFQATT and SNEGSKA (reference sequence). This CDR3 comprises 12 residues. V was trimmed by 3 bases and J by 3 bases, leaving 9 bases between them. The DNA for the CDR3 is TGCAGTGCTAGTAGGGGGGACTACGAGCAGTACTTC. It codes for CSASRGDYEQYF.